Listed below are T cell receptor beta chains from one sample, sequenced in a study of CD8+ T cells in alopecia areata. Here immunoSEQ multiplex PCR was the method, and the copy in TCRdb shows in-frame clones only, minus some. The data contain tens of thousands of clones, approximately 58% of them singletons. The sequencing used CD8+ T cells sorted from blood, collected at week 0. Receptor source: a human donor with alopecia areata. Both conserved end residues are part of each CDR3. A D gene is named only where the DNA matches it firmly. Clone size, where shown, is once, few, many, or a class for clones that have expanded.

V	J	D	size	CDR3	DNA
TRBV28	TRBJ2-5	-	few	CASSPRGRAEETQYF	TGTGCCAGCAGTCCCCGTGGCCGGGCCGAAGAGACCCAGTACTTC
TRBV4-1	TRBJ1-2	TRBD1	-	CASSQDRRGGNHGYTF	TGCGCCAGCAGCCAAGATCGGAGAGGGGGCAATCATGGCTACACCTTC
TRBV30	TRBJ1-1	-	-	CAWSLTYLGTEAFF	TGTGCCTGGTCCCTCACTTATTTGGGCACTGAAGCTTTCTTT
TRBV25-1	TRBJ2-5	-	-	CAAGWPQETQYF	TGTGCCGCCGGGTGGCCGCAGGAGACCCAGTACTTC
TRBV15	TRBJ1-2	-	-	CATSRVTGLYGYTF	TGTGCCACCAGCAGAGTAACAGGGCTCTATGGCTACACCTTC
TRBV7-9	TRBJ2-7	-	-	CASSLSPDLYEQYF	TGTGCCAGCAGCTTATCACCAGATCTCTACGAGCAGTACTTC
TRBV30	TRBJ2-3	-	-	CAWSRTGGRVGDTQYF	TGTGCCTGGAGTCGTACAGGGGGGAGGGTCGGAGATACGCAGTATTTT
TRBV29-1	TRBJ2-5	-	few	CSVISETQYF	TGCAGCGTTATTTCGGAGACCCAGTACTTC
TRBV11-2	TRBJ2-7	-	-	CASSLGAGATYEQYF	TGTGCCAGCAGCTTAGGTGCTGGGGCTACCTACGAGCAGTACTTC
TRBV25-1	TRBJ1-2	TRBD1	-	CASSGPGQGARGYTF	TGTGCCAGCAGTGGCCCGGGACAGGGGGCGCGGGGCTACACCTTC
TRBV29-1	TRBJ2-7	-	few	CSVEDSSGSYEQYF	TGCAGCGTGGAGGACAGTAGCGGCTCCTACGAGCAGTACTTC
TRBV6-8	TRBJ1-1	-	-	CASRSMNTEAFF	TGTGCCAGCAGGAGCATGAACACTGAAGCTTTCTTT
TRBV25-1	TRBJ2-2	-	-	CASSVRGGNGELFF	TGTGCCAGCAGTGTCAGGGGGGGTAACGGGGAGCTGTTTTTT
TRBV4-1	TRBJ2-5	TRBD2	-	CASSQGLAGQETQYF	TGCGCCAGCAGCCAGGGACTAGCGGGCCAAGAGACCCAGTACTTC
TRBV10-3	TRBJ2-5	TRBD2	-	CAIIGTLRGAQYF	TGTGCCATCATTGGGACCCTGCGGGGGGCCCAGTACTTC
TRBV5-1	TRBJ1-2	-	-	CASTMGSGEGYTF	TGCGCCAGCACCATGGGGTCGGGGGAAGGCTACACCTTC
TRBV5-1	TRBJ2-7	-	many	CASSFGSPYEQYF	TGCGCCAGCAGCTTTGGGAGCCCCTACGAGCAGTACTTC
TRBV5-1	TRBJ1-1	-	-	CASSLGGENTEAFF	TGCGCCAGCAGCTTGGGAGGGGAGAACACTGAAGCTTTCTTT
TRBV29-1	TRBJ2-3	TRBD1	-	CSVYPVTGGLSDTQYF	TGCAGCGTTTACCCGGTGACAGGGGGCTTGTCAGATACGCAGTATTTT
TRBV6-5	TRBJ2-1	-	-	CASSYVRESVEQFF	TGTGCCAGCAGTTACGTCCGGGAGTCGGTTGAGCAGTTCTTC
TRBV29-1	TRBJ1-1	-	-	CSVVGIDTEAFF	TGCAGCGTTGTAGGGATCGACACTGAAGCTTTCTTT
TRBV5-4	TRBJ2-2	-	-	CASSLLGGNTGELFF	TGTGCCAGCAGCTTGCTGGGGGGGAACACCGGGGAGCTGTTTTTT
TRBV29-1	TRBJ1-1	-	-	CSVTVTGPTEAFF	TGCAGCGTTACCGTGACAGGCCCCACTGAAGCTTTCTTT
TRBV25-1	TRBJ1-2	TRBD1	-	CASSGGTGPLGYTF	TGTGCCAGCAGTGGCGGGACAGGTCCGCTGGGCTACACCTTC
TRBV29-1	TRBJ1-1	-	-	CSVGVNTEAFF	TGCAGCGTTGGGGTGAACACTGAAGCTTTCTTT
TRBV27	TRBJ1-2	-	-	CASRSGNNGYTF	TGTGCCAGCAGATCTGGGAACAATGGCTACACCTTC
TRBV29-1	TRBJ2-1	-	-	CSVETPPGDGPYNEQFF	TGCAGCGTTGAAACCCCCCCAGGGGATGGCCCCTACAATGAGCAGTTCTTC
TRBV7-9	TRBJ2-3	-	-	CASSIDPGTEDTQYF	TGTGCCAGCAGCATTGATCCCGGGACTGAAGATACGCAGTATTTT
TRBV4-3	TRBJ2-7	-	-	CASSQVEGVGDGEQYF	TGCGCCAGCAGCCAAGTGGAGGGGGTTGGTGACGGCGAGCAGTACTTC
TRBV7-3	TRBJ2-1	-	few	CASSLRTTVSSYNEQFF	TGTGCCAGCAGCTTAAGGACAACAGTGAGCTCCTACAATGAGCAGTTCTTC
TRBV7-2	TRBJ1-3	-	-	CASSPPWTDSGIYF	TGTGCCAGCAGCCCTCCATGGACCGACAGTGGGATATATTTT
TRBV28	TRBJ2-5	TRBD1	-	CASSLKTGPETQYF	TGTGCCAGCAGTTTAAAGACAGGGCCGGAGACCCAGTACTTC
TRBV13	TRBJ1-2	TRBD1	-	CASSPTGGGFGYTF	TGTGCCAGCAGCCCAACAGGGGGCGGATTCGGCTACACCTTC
TRBV27	TRBJ1-1	-	once	CASSLSDSNTEAFF	TGTGCCAGCAGTCTCTCTGACTCCAACACTGAAGCTTTCTTT
TRBV29-1	TRBJ1-1	-	-	CSGRSGDKNTEAFF	TGCAGCGGACGAAGCGGGGACAAGAACACTGAAGCTTTCTTT
TRBV7-9	TRBJ2-7	-	few	CASSPRYDSYEQYF	TGTGCCAGCAGCCCTAGATATGACAGCTACGAGCAGTACTTC
TRBV5-6	TRBJ2-6	-	-	CASSLESAAGANVLTF	TGTGCCAGCAGCTTGGAGTCAGCCGCTGGGGCCAACGTCCTGACTTTC
TRBV4-1	TRBJ1-2	-	-	CASRGNYGYTF	TGCGCCAGCAGGGGGAACTATGGCTACACCTTC
TRBV4-3	TRBJ2-7	-	-	CASSQDRRNTYEQYF	TGCGCCAGCAGCCAAGATCGGCGCAATACCTACGAGCAGTACTTC
TRBV7-9	TRBJ1-6	-	-	CASSLSPAGHNSPLHF	TGTGCCAGCAGCTTAAGTCCGGCAGGCCATAATTCACCCCTCCACTTT
TRBV27	TRBJ2-1	-	-	CASSPENTRKQFF	TGTGCCAGCAGTCCAGAAAACACGAGGAAGCAGTTCTTC
TRBV15	TRBJ1-5	-	-	CATSTSRGSNQPQHF	TGTGCCACCAGCACTTCCAGGGGTAGCAATCAGCCCCAGCATTTT
TRBV29-1	TRBJ1-2	-	-	CSVYGAGFLYGYTF	TGCAGCGTTTACGGGGCCGGATTTCTCTATGGCTACACCTTC
TRBV27	TRBJ2-7	-	few	CASSLGWEGYEQYF	TGTGCCAGCAGTCTCGGGTGGGAAGGCTACGAGCAGTACTTC
TRBV4-2	TRBJ2-1	TRBD2	few	CASSQDHETSGYNEQFF	TGTGCCAGCAGCCAAGATCACGAGACTAGCGGGTACAATGAGCAGTTCTTC
TRBV14	TRBJ1-2	TRBD1	-	CASSRTGFAYYGYTF	TGTGCCAGCAGCCGGACAGGGTTCGCCTACTATGGCTACACCTTC
TRBV27	TRBJ1-1	-	-	CASSGHVNEAFF	TGTGCCAGCAGCGGACATGTTAATGAAGCTTTCTTT
TRBV7-9	TRBJ2-7	-	-	CASGYGLPYEQYF	TGTGCCAGCGGCTATGGCCTCCCCTACGAGCAGTACTTC
TRBV4-3	TRBJ2-7	-	-	CASSQTRGAVYEQYF	TGCGCCAGCAGCCAAACCCGGGGGGCGGTCTACGAGCAGTACTTC
TRBV2	TRBJ2-2	-	-	CASNGANTGELFF	TGTGCCAGCAATGGAGCGAACACCGGGGAGCTGTTTTTT
TRBV5-6	TRBJ2-1	-	-	CASSDETSPSYNEQFF	TGTGCCAGCAGCGACGAGACGTCCCCGTCTTACAATGAGCAGTTCTTC